These 8 T cell receptor beta chains share one sample of origin, sequenced in a study of blood T cells in healthy people across ages (dated by TCRdb to the mid-2010s). The library was obtained by 5' RACE. For sequencing, an Illumina HiSeq 2500 was employed. A second about 7 to 12 cycle PCR used a sample-barcoded 5' primer and a J-beta primer mix. TCRdb reran the public reads through fastp at Q25 and MiXCR, keeping productive beta chains. Duplicate CDR3 protein sequences are folded into a single record with the most common DNA and genes. A total of just over 800,000 distinct CDR3 sequences appear in this sample, 60% to 80% of them only once. The ten largest clones add up to around a quarter of the sample. Sequencing used blood. All receptors come from a man aged 30 to 39 in good health.

J is TRBJ1-1 and V is TRBV7-3; D possibly corresponds to TRBD1 (5 bases). CDR1 is SGHTA and CDR2 is FQGTGA in the germline V gene. This CDR3 region has 14 residues. Between the trimmed V and J ends, which lost 4 bases and 3 bases, there was a span of 12 bases. The CDR3 DNA sequence: TGTGCCAGCAGCTACGGGGGGGAATACACTGAAGCTTTCTTT. It is translated as CASSYGGEYTEAFF.

V gene TRBV4-2 combines with J gene TRBJ2-3; D is unclear. This CDR3 region has 15 residues. Germline V gene lookup returns CDR1 LGHNA and CDR2 YNFKEQ. The ends were cut back, 0 bases at V and 2 bases at J, with 9 bases in the middle. The CDR3 protein is CASSQEKLITDTQYF. CDR3 nucleotide sequence: TGTGCCAGCAGCCAAGAGAAGCTTATCACAGATACGCAGTATTTT.

V and J are TRBV5-1 and TRBJ1-5; 8 bases align to TRBD1. V was pared by 0 bases and J by 5 bases, with 10 bases of the junction left unmatched. The CDR3 is made up of 17 amino acids. Germline CDR1 reads SGHRS; CDR2 reads YFSETQ. This CDR3 reads CASSLEPNRGSDQPQHF. The CDR3 region has the DNA TGCGCCAGCAGCTTGGAACCGAACAGGGGGTCGGATCAGCCCCAGCATTTT.

The rearrangement uses TRBV2 and TRBJ2-7; 9 positions match TRBD1. The germline V gene has CDR1 SNHLY and CDR2 FYNNEI. The CDR3 consists of 17 residues. The V segment lost 6 bases and the J segment 4 bases; nucleotides outside the gene matches: 16. DNA of the CDR3: TGTGCCAGCAGCCCTCGAGGGACAGGGTTGAGCCAGTACGAGCAGTACTTC. Protein product: CASSPRGTGLSQYEQYF. The full variable domain, with the rest looked up from reference TRBV2 and TRBJ2-7, is EPEVTQTPSHQVTQMGQEVILRCVPISNHLYFYWYRQILGQKVEFLVSFYNNEISEKSEIFDDQFSVERPDGSNFTLKIRSTKLEDSAMYFCASSPRGTGLSQYEQYFGPGTRLTVT.

Concerning this clonotype: Relative to the germline gene, one junction end is altered; a read error may explain this. This sequence joins TRBV9 and TRBJ2-6; the D gene is possibly TRBD1 (5 bases). The CDR3 is made up of 15 amino acids. Germline CDR1 is SGDLS and CDR2 is YYNGEE. The CDR3 here is CASSVASSGANALTF. DNA of the CDR3: TGTGCCAGCAGCGTAGCCAGCTCTGGGGCCAACGCCCTGACTTTC.

The chain employs TRBV5-1 and TRBJ2-3; TRBD1 is a possible D gene (5 bases). The CDR3 totals 13 residues. The germline CDR1 and CDR2 sequences are SGHRS and YFSETQ. Trimming removed 2 bases from V and 6 bases from J, with 10 bases in between. The CDR3 region is CASSFATDDTQYF. DNA for the CDR3: TGCGCCAGCAGCTTCGCGACAGATGATACGCAGTATTTT.

The rearrangement links TRBV27 to TRBJ1-1; perhaps TRBD1 as D (6 bases). CDR1 is MNHEY, CDR2 SMNVEV, per germline (reference sequence). The CDR3 runs to 13 residues. V lost 7 bases and J 6 bases, leaving 15 bases between the germline ends. CDR3 DNA: TGTGCCAGCACCCCCGAGACAGGTTCTGAAGCTTTCTTT. This encodes CASTPETGSEAFF.

This sequence joins TRBV10-3 and TRBJ2-3; the D gene is possibly TRBD1 (5 bases). The V and J ends lost 5 bases and 6 bases respectively, with 15 bases between them. The CDR3 loop spans 14 amino acids. Germline loops: CDR1 ENHRY, CDR2 SYGVKD. In DNA form, the CDR3 reads TGTGCCATCAGTCAGACAGCTTTGGGCGATACGCAGTATTTT. Residues: CAISQTALGDTQYF.